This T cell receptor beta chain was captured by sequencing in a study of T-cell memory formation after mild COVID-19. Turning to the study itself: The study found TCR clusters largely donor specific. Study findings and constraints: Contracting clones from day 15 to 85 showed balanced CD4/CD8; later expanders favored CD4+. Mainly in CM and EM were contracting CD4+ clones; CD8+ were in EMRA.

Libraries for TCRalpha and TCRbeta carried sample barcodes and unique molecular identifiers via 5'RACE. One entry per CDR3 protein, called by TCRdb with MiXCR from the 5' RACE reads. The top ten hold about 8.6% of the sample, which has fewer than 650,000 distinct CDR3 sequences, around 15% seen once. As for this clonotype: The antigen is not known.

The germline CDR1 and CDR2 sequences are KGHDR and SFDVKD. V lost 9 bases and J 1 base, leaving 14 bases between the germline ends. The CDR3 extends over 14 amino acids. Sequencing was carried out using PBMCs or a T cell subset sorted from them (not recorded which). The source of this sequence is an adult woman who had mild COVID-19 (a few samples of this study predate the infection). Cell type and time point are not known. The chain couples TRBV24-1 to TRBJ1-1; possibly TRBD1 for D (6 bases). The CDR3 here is CATRPRTENTEAFF. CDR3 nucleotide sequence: TGTGCCACCCGACCTCGGACAGAGAACACTGAAGCTTTCTTT.